The sequence of this TCR beta chain was determined in a study of patients and donors after allogeneic stem cell transplantation. This clonotype was seen more than once but under ten times. J was trimmed by 4 bases and V by 1 base; bases with no gene match: 3. CDR1 is SGHVS, CDR2 FQNEAQ, per germline. The CDR3 is 14 residues long. TCRdb reanalysed the RT-PCR reads using MiXCR and keeps one entry per CDR3 protein. The sample lists roughly 200,000 distinct CDR3 sequences; around 41% were seen once. Source material: blood, either unsorted or a sorted T cell fraction (not recorded which). This receptor was identified in a human donor who was either an allogeneic HSCT recipient or a stem cell or donor lymphocyte infusion donor (not recorded which). It is not recorded whose cells these are; they may come from a transplant donor. This chain connects TRBV7-8 to TRBJ2-5; 7 bases fit TRBD1. CDR3 coding DNA: TGTGCCAGCAGCTTAGAGGCAGGGGGAGAGACCCAGTACTTC. This codes for CASSLEAGGETQYF.